The 14 T cell receptor beta chains listed next were all sequenced from one sample in a study of T cells after somatic rescue of genetic block. Data came from immunoSEQ multiplex PCR; TCRdb stores just in-frame clones and leaves some out. The sample consists of roughly 65,000 clones, 85% to 95% of them appearing once. The sequenced sample consisted of peripheral blood mononuclear cells (PBMCs). The receptor source for this set is a man between 40 and 49 years old.

CDR3 in DNA: TGTGCCAGCACCGAGGGGGACAGGGGTGATTCACCCCTCCACTTT. Translated: CASTEGDRGDSPLHF. The rearrangement joins TRBV9 to TRBJ1-6; 10 bases map to TRBD1. The CDR3 is 15 residues long. Trimming removed 6 bases from V and 8 bases from J; junction bases left unmatched: 8. Germline values: CDR1 SGDLS, CDR2 YYNGEE.

The rearrangement uses TRBV4-1 and TRBJ1-2; D is perhaps TRBD1 (5 bases). Germline V gene sequence: CDR1 MGHRA, CDR2 YSYEKL. V was pared by 4 bases and J by 0 bases, with 15 bases between. CDR3 length: 16 amino acids. The CDR3 bases are TGCGCCAGCAGCCCCCAAGCTAAGGGACCTAACTATGGCTACACCTTC. This codes for CASSPQAKGPNYGYTF.

The genes are TRBV19 and TRBJ1-2, with 7 bases lining up with TRBD1. This CDR3 has 13 residues. CDR1 is LNHDA, CDR2 SQIVND, per germline (reference sequence). The chain's CDR3 is CATRRDSNYGYTF. The CDR3 DNA reads TGTGCTACTAGGCGGGACAGCAACTATGGCTACACCTTC.

The chain links TRBV10-1 to TRBJ2-1; 10 bases line up with TRBD2. The CDR3 covers 16 residues. Germline V lookup: CDR1 WNHNN, CDR2 SYGVQD (reference sequence). V trimming: 2 bases; J trimming: 4 bases; junction bases outside the gene matches: 5. The DNA for the CDR3 is TGCGCCAGCAGTGAGATTAGCGGGGGGCCGTACAATGAGCAGTTCTTC. Residues: CASSEISGGPYNEQFF.

The chain has TRBV6-5 and TRBJ1-3; no firm D call. Germline-derived CDR1 and CDR2 are MNHEY and SVGAGI. The length of the CDR3 is 14 residues. Trimming left V 2 bases short and J 8 bases short, with 13 bases between. The CDR3 nucleotides read TGTGCCAGCAGTTACAGGCAGAACGCGGACACCATATATTTT. Translated: CASSYRQNADTIYF.

This clone was observed a single time. The rearrangement uses TRBV2 and TRBJ2-7; D unclear. The CDR3 spans 13 residues. Germline V gene sequence: CDR1 SNHLY, CDR2 FYNNEI. Trimming pared 0 bases from V and 9 bases from J, leaving 12 bases between. The CDR3 nucleotides are TGTGCCAGCAGTGAAGCGCTCGACCACAGGCAGTACTTC. Its protein is CASSEALDHRQYF.

The gene calls are TRBV6-6 and TRBJ1-1, with TRBD1 matching 9 bases. This CDR3 has 12 residues. With V trimmed by 8 bases and J by 4 bases, 2 bases remained unmatched. Germline V lookup: CDR1 MNHNY, CDR2 SVGAGI (reference sequence). The CDR3 spells CASATGGTEAFF. The CDR3 DNA sequence: TGTGCCAGCGCGACAGGGGGCACTGAAGCTTTCTTT.

This chain uses TRBV7-9 with TRBJ1-1; 7 positions agree with TRBD1. V shed 3 bases, J shed 4 bases, and the junction held 5 bases outside the gene matches. The CDR3 has 14 amino acids. Germline values: CDR1 SEHNR, CDR2 FQNEAQ (reference sequence). The CDR3 DNA is TGTGCCAGCAGCTTCCCAGGGGGAAGCACTGAAGCTTTCTTT. Its translation is CASSFPGGSTEAFF.

The chain uses TRBV10-1 and TRBJ2-1; no clear D gene. Germline-derived CDR1 and CDR2 are WNHNN and SYGVQD (reference sequence). The CDR3 extends over 14 amino acids. The germline V and J ends were trimmed by 5 bases and 1 base, with 9 bases remaining between them. CDR3 nucleotide sequence: TGCGCCAGCAGTAGGCAACGATCCTACAATGAGCAGTTCTTC. Amino acids: CASSRQRSYNEQFF.

The chain uses TRBV7-8 and TRBJ2-1; 11 nucleotides align to TRBD2. CDR1 SGHVS and CDR2 FQNEAQ come from the germline V gene. The junction had 7 bases not matched to a gene; V was cut back by 7 bases and J by 5 bases. There are 15 residues in the CDR3. DNA of the CDR3: TGTGCCAGCACCACCCGACTAGCGGGAAACAATGAGCAGTTCTTC. Its protein product is CASTTRLAGNNEQFF.

The chain uses TRBV28 and TRBJ2-7, with 9 bases identical to TRBD2. Trimming cost V 5 bases and J 6 bases; bases outside gene matches: 17. Germline loops: CDR1 MDHEN, CDR2 SYDVKM. The CDR3 covers 17 residues. CDR3 sequence: CASSPSRGVAGVSEQYF. CDR3 in DNA: TGTGCCAGCAGTCCGTCTAGGGGGGTAGCGGGAGTCAGCGAGCAGTACTTC. The full variable domain, in which reference TRBV28 and TRBJ2-7 provide the parts outside the CDR3, is DVKVTQSSRYLVKRTGEKVFLECVQDMDHENMFWYRQDPGLGLRLIYFSYDVKMKEKGDIPEGYSVSREKKERFSLILESASTNQTSMYLCASSPSRGVAGVSEQYFGPGTRLTVT.

The rearrangement uses TRBV5-1 and TRBJ1-2, with D perhaps matching TRBD1 (6 bases). Trimming removed 4 bases from V and 8 bases from J, with 18 bases in between. Germline CDR1 and CDR2: SGHRS and YFSETQ. This CDR3 has 14 residues. CDR3 sequence: CASSHSGAGAGYTF. CDR3 nucleotides: TGCGCCAGCAGCCACTCAGGGGCAGGGGCCGGCTACACCTTC.

In the case of this clone: Within the sample, other DNA sequences also encode this same CDR3. The chain links TRBV11-3 to TRBJ2-3; 7 bases line up with TRBD2. J lost 3 bases, V lost 1 base, and 4 bases had no gene match. The CDR3 contains 15 residues. Germline values: CDR1 SGHNT, CDR2 YENEEA. CDR3 residues: CASSLGGGSTDTQYF. The CDR3 DNA follows: TGTGCCAGCAGCTTAGGCGGCGGGAGTACAGATACGCAGTATTTT.

The chain joins TRBV5-5 to TRBJ2-3, with 7 bases that match TRBD1. J gave up 3 bases and V 3 bases, and 10 bases lay outside the gene matches. The CDR3 is made up of 16 amino acids. The germline CDR1 and CDR2 sequences are SGHKS and YYEKEE (reference sequence). CDR3 bases: TGTGCCAGCAGCTCCGAGGGGGCAGGGCTAACAGATACGCAGTATTTT. Protein product: CASSSEGAGLTDTQYF.